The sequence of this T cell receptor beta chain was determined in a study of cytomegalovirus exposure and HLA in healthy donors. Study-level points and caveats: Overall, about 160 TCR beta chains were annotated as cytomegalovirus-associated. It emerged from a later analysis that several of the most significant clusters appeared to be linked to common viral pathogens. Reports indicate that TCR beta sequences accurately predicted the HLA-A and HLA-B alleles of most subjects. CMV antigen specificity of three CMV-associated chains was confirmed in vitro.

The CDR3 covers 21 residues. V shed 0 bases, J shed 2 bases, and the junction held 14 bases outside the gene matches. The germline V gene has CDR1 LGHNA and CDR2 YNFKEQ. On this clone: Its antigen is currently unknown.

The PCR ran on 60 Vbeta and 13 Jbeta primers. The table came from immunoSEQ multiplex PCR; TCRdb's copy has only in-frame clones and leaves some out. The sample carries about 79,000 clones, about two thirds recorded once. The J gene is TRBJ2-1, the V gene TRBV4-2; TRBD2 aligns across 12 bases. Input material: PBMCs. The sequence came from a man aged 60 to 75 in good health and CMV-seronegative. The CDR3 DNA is TGTGCCAGCAGCCAAGAACTCCTAGCGGGAGGGCCGAGTTATGCCTACAATGAGCAGTTCTTC. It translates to CASSQELLAGGPSYAYNEQFF.